The 19 T cell receptor beta chains in this list originate from one sample, sequenced in a study of T cell clonality in common variable immunodeficiency. Using immunoSEQ multiplex PCR, the repertoire was profiled, and TCRdb retains in-frame clones only, with some absent. The sample presents about 37,000 clones, none singletons. Sequencing input: peripheral blood mononuclear cells. The receptors derive from a person aged 18 to 70 in good health.

This clone was picked up many times. Sequencing ends 3 residues short of the CDR3 end; the germline J gene provides the rest. The chain couples TRBV5-1 to TRBJ2-3; 9 positions agree with TRBD2. Unmatched junction bases numbered 8, after V lost 4 bases and J lost 2 bases. The CDR3 totals 16 residues. Germline lookup yields CDR1 SGHRS and CDR2 YFSETQ. CDR3 bases read: TGCGCCAGCAGCCTTACTGCGGGAGGGCCCACAGATACG. Protein product: CASSLTAGGPTDT. The whole CDR3 sequence reads CASSLTAGGPTDTQYF.

This clone was observed at least ten times. CDR3 DNA, as far as it was read: TGTGCCATCAGTGAAGGTAATTACAATGAG. This encodes CAISEGNYNE. The CDR3 reads in full as CAISEGNYNEQFF. J is TRBJ2-1 and V is TRBV10-3; no reliable D call. The CDR3 extends 3 residues past the end of the read, so its final part is completed from the germline J gene. The CDR3 sequence is 13 residues long. Germline lookup yields CDR1 ENHRY and CDR2 SYGVKD. The V and J ends lost 3 bases and 4 bases respectively, with 7 bases between them.

This clone was recorded many times. The read finishes 3 residues shy of the CDR3 end, and the germline J gene is used to complete it. The chain combines TRBV7-9 with TRBJ1-2, with a weak D call TRBD1 (5 bases). CDR3 length: 15 amino acids. Germline CDR1 reads SEHNR; CDR2 reads FQNEAQ (reference sequence). V was cut by 4 bases and J by 2 bases, with 14 bases left in between. Incomplete CDR3 DNA: TGTGCCAGCAGCTATTCAGGGAAAGAAAACTATGGC. The encoded protein is CASSYSGKENYG. The entire CDR3 protein reads CASSYSGKENYGYTF.

In this sample, this clone turned up many times. The read gets to within 3 residues of the CDR3 end, and the germline J gene fills in the rest. The chain joins TRBV30 to TRBJ1-2; D gene ambiguous. CDR3 length: 11 residues. V lost 3 bases and J lost 7, with 9 bases in between. Looked up from germline, CDR1 is GTSNPN and CDR2 is SVGIG (reference sequence). This CDR3 is CAWSGEFGYTF. The CDR3 bases that were read are TGTGCCTGGAGCGGGGAGTTTGGC. The variable domain in full, completed from reference TRBV30 and TRBJ1-2, reads SQTIHQWPATLVQPVGSPLSLECTVEGTSNPNLYWYRQAAGRGLQLLFYSVGIGQISSEVPQNLSASRPQDRQFILSSKKLLLSDSGFYLCAWSGEFGYTFGSGTRLTVV.

In its sample, this clone was seen a few times. This chain's CDR3 is CASSDGLRDYNEQFF. Partial CDR3 DNA: TGTGCCAGCAGTGACGGCCTCAGGGACTACAATGAG. The rearrangement joins TRBV6-4 to TRBJ2-1; possible D gene TRBD1, 5 bases. The missing CDR3 end, 3 residues past where the read stops, is filled in from the germline J gene. Per germline, CDR1 MRHNA and CDR2 SNTAGT. The V end lost 2 bases, the J end lost 3 bases, and 11 bases lay between the germline ends. The CDR3 covers 15 residues.

This clone was seen ten or more times. The CDR3 goes on 3 residues after the read ends, and that part is filled in from the germline J gene. V is TRBV30 and J is TRBJ2-3, with D tentatively TRBD2 (5 bases). The V end lost 5 bases, the J end lost 2 bases, and 11 bases lay between the germline ends. The length of the CDR3 is 13 residues. CDR1 is GTSNPN, CDR2 SVGIG, per germline (reference sequence). The sequenced part of the CDR3 DNA is TGTGCCTGGGACCGACTACTCACAGATACG. Its translation: CAWDRLLTDT. The CDR3 as a whole reads CAWDRLLTDTQYF.

This clone was counted at least ten times. Read data end 3 residues before the CDR3 end; the end is taken from the germline J gene. The chain joins TRBV5-1 to TRBJ1-4, with D maybe TRBD1 (6 bases). Germline CDR1 and CDR2: SGHRS and YFSETQ. The CDR3 spans 16 residues. Trimming took off 5 bases at V and 8 bases at J, with 22 bases between the two ends. Partial CDR3 DNA: TGCGCCAGCAGAAGTCAGGGGCCCCTCGAGAGAGAAAAA. It translates to CASRSQGPLEREK. The full CDR3 protein is CASRSQGPLEREKLFF.

This clone was picked up many times. The read gets to within 3 residues of the CDR3 end, and the germline J gene fills in the rest. This sequence joins TRBV20-1 and TRBJ2-3; 9 nucleotides agree with TRBD2. Germline assignment: CDR1 DFQATT and CDR2 SNEGSKA (reference sequence). After removal of 3 bases from V and 3 bases from J, the junction contained 13 bases not matched to a gene. The CDR3 contains 17 residues. The sequenced CDR3 bases are TGCAGTGCTAGTTTTGGACTAGCGACGAGGTCTACAGATACG. This codes for CSASFGLATRSTDT. The complete CDR3 sequence is CSASFGLATRSTDTQYF.

This clone was seen a handful of times. The sequence runs out 3 residues before the end of the CDR3; the remainder is reconstructed from the germline J gene. This chain joins TRBV11-2 and TRBJ2-1, with D possibly TRBD2 on 5 matching bases. Trimming shortened V by 5 bases and J by 9 bases, and 8 bases separated the two germline ends. In germline, CDR1 is SGHAT, CDR2 FQNNGV. The CDR3 is 11 amino acids. The chain's CDR3 is CASSPGSEQFF. The covered CDR3 bases are TGTGCCAGCAGCCCGGGGAGTGAG.

This clone was recorded many times. The read halts 3 residues ahead of the CDR3 end, with the missing end drawn from the germline J gene. This chain uses TRBV19 with TRBJ2-7, with 8 bases aligning to TRBD1. Germline trimming cut 4 bases from V and 4 bases from J; bases unmatched to any gene: 12. Looked up from germline, CDR1 is LNHDA and CDR2 is SQIVND (reference sequence). The CDR3 totals 16 residues. CDR3 sequence reads: CASSRSGTGILYEQYF. The CDR3 bases that were read are TGTGCCAGTAGTAGATCCGGGACAGGAATACTATACGAG.

In its sample, this clone was seen many times. The CDR3 loop reads CASSLELPSTDTQYF. The CDR3 DNA, read in part, is TGCGCCAGCAGCTTGGAACTACCTAGCACAGATACG. The chain combines TRBV5-1 with TRBJ2-3; unclear D gene. The CDR3 extends 3 residues past the end of the read, so its final part is completed from the germline J gene. Germline CDR1 reads SGHRS; CDR2 reads YFSETQ. V lost 0 bases and J 0 bases, leaving 8 bases between the germline ends. This CDR3 has 15 residues.

This clone was seen ten or more times. The read ends 3 residues before the CDR3 terminus; that terminus is restored from the germline J gene. This chain joins TRBV20-1 and TRBJ2-1, with D possibly being TRBD2 (5 bases). V lost 7 bases and J 0 bases, leaving 16 bases between the germline ends. CDR1 is DFQATT and CDR2 is SNEGSKA in the germline V gene (reference sequence). This CDR3 region has 15 residues. Here the CDR3 reads CSGGCWRASYNEQFF. CDR3 DNA, as far as it was read: TGCAGTGGTGGGTGTTGGCGGGCCTCCTACAATGAG.

This clone was counted ten times or more. The read terminates 3 residues before the CDR3 end, so the remaining end is supplied by the germline J gene. The gene calls are TRBV5-1 and TRBJ2-3; 14 positions agree with TRBD2. Germline CDR1 SGHRS, CDR2 YFSETQ. Trimming took 4 bases from V and 5 from J; bases not matched to a gene: 6. The CDR3 consists of 16 residues. Incomplete CDR3 DNA: TGCGCCAGCAGCCCGGGACTAGCGGGAGAAATAGATACG. Protein sequence: CASSPGLAGEIDT. The entire CDR3 sequence reads CASSPGLAGEIDTQYF.

This clone has a count of ten or more. The sequenced fragment ends 3 residues before the CDR3 boundary, so the rest is inferred from the germline J gene. The V call is TRBV18, the J call TRBJ1-1, with 9 bases matching TRBD1. The germline gives CDR1 KGHSH, CDR2 LQKENI. This CDR3 spans 16 amino acids. The CDR3 bases that were read are TGTGCCAGCTCACCGAACAGGGGGCTATCTTCTAGGGAA. Translation: CASSPNRGLSSRE. The CDR3 reads in full as CASSPNRGLSSREAFF.

This clone occurred many times. From the germline J gene comes the end of the CDR3, since the read stops 3 residues before it. V gene TRBV4-1 combines with J gene TRBJ1-3, with 7 bases that match TRBD1. The CDR3 length is 17 residues. V lost 0 bases to trimming and J lost 4 bases; unmatched junction nucleotides: 9. Per the germline V gene, CDR1 is MGHRA and CDR2 is YSYEKL. The DNA read from the CDR3 is TGCGCCAGCAGCCAAGATTCGACAGGGCCACCCGGAAACACC. It yields the protein CASSQDSTGPPGNT. The CDR3, in full, reads CASSQDSTGPPGNTIYF.

This clone was observed at least ten times. The read gets to within 3 residues of the CDR3 end, and the germline J gene fills in the rest. This chain uses TRBV7-2 with TRBJ1-4; weak D call: TRBD1 (6 bases). The CDR3 covers 15 residues. Germline V gives CDR1 SGHTA, CDR2 FQGNSA. The CDR3 bases that were read are TGTGCCAGCAGCGCTACAGGGATACAGCGAGGGAAA. Amino acid sequence: CASSATGIQRGK. The entire CDR3 reads CASSATGIQRGKLFF.

Ten or more counts support this clone. The CDR3 extends 3 residues past the end of the read, so its final part is completed from the germline J gene. This chain uses TRBV29-1 with TRBJ2-1, with D possibly TRBD1 on 5 matching bases. With 6 bases removed from V and 0 bases from J, the gap between germline ends came to 12 bases. This CDR3 is 14 amino acids long. Germline assignment: CDR1 SQVTM and CDR2 ANQGSEA. The DNA read from the CDR3 is TGCAGCGTGAGACAGAGGAGCTCCTACAATGAG. It codes for CSVRQRSSYNE. The whole CDR3 protein reads CSVRQRSSYNEQFF.

This clone was detected ten times or more. The sequence runs out 3 residues before the end of the CDR3; the remainder is reconstructed from the germline J gene. The chain combines TRBV20-1 with TRBJ2-2, with D possibly TRBD1 on 5 matching bases. Germline CDR1 reads DFQATT; CDR2 reads SNEGSKA (reference sequence). V lost 0 bases, J lost 3 bases, and 14 bases lay in between. The CDR3 contains 16 residues. CDR3 DNA (partial): TGCAGTGCTAGAGATAGTGGGAAAGGGGACACCGGGGAG. It codes for CSARDSGKGDTGE. The whole CDR3 protein reads CSARDSGKGDTGELFF.

This clone was picked up many times. The CDR3 is cut off 3 residues early in the read; its end comes from the germline J gene. The chain recombines TRBV19 with TRBJ1-3; TRBD1 is a possible D gene (5 bases). Trimming stripped 6 bases from V and 0 bases from J, with 12 bases between. This CDR3 contains 15 residues. The germline gives CDR1 LNHDA, CDR2 SQIVND (reference sequence). The CDR3 protein is CASSPQDTSGNTIYF. The part of the CDR3 DNA that was read is TGTGCCAGTAGCCCACAGGATACCTCTGGAAACACC.